This T cell receptor (beta chain) was found in a study of memory CD8 T cells in hepatitis C reinfection. Study as a whole: After reinfection, a couple of primary-infection resolvers became chronically infected. A positive HCV RNA test after two negatives ≥60 days apart defined reinfection.

The time point was: pre-reinfection, 55 to 20 weeks before reinfection detection. No in vitro expansion preceded TCR sequencing of the sorted cells. A couple of donors provided sorted CD3+ CD8+ CD45RO- naive CD8 T cells at all three reinfection time points. CDR1 SGDLS and CDR2 YYNGEE come from the germline V gene. The CDR3 sequence is 15 residues long. V lost 0 bases to trimming and J lost 3 bases; unmatched junction nucleotides: 4. A word on this clone: The antigen is not known.

The assay was immunoSEQ multiplex PCR, and TCRdb's table has in-frame clones only and misses some. In the table there are more than 45,000 clones, over 85% of which are singletons. Study-level points and caveats: Conclusions on public clonotypes and secondary clearance were not definitive with several donors.

The rearrangement uses TRBV9 and TRBJ1-2; TRBD1 matches at 8 bases. The sequence was collected from a man between 18 and 35 years old with hepatitis C virus infection. The specimen sequenced was naive CD8+ T cells sorted from blood. CDR3 in DNA: TGTGCCAGCAGCGTAGCGGCGACAGGGGACTATGGCTACACCTTC. This gives the protein CASSVAATGDYGYTF.